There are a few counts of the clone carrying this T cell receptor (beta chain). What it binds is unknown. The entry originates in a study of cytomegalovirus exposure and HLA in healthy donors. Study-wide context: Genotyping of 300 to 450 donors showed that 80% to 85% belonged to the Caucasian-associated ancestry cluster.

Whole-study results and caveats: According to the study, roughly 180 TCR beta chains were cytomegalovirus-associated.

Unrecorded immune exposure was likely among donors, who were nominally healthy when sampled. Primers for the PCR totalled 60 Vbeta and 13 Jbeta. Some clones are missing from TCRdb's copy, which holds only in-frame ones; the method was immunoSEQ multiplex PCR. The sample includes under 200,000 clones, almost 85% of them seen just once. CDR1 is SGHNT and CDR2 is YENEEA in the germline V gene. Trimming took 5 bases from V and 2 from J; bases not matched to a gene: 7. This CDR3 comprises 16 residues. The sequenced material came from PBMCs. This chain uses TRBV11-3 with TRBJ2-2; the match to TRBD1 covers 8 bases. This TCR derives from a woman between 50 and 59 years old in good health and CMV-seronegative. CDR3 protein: CASSPRQGPNTGELFF. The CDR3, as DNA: TGTGCCAGCAGCCCCAGACAGGGGCCCAACACCGGGGAGCTGTTTTTT.